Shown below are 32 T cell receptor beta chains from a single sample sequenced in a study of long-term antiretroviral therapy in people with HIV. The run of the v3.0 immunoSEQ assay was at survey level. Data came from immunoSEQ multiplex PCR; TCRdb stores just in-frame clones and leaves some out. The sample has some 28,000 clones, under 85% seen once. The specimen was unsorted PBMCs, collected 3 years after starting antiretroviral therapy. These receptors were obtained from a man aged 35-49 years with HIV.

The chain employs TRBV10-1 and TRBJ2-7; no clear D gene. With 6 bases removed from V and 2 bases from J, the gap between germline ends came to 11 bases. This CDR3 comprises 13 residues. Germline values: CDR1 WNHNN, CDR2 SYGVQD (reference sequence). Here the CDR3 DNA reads TGCGCCAGCAGCAACGTGGGGACCTACGAGCAGTACTTC. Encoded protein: CASSNVGTYEQYF.

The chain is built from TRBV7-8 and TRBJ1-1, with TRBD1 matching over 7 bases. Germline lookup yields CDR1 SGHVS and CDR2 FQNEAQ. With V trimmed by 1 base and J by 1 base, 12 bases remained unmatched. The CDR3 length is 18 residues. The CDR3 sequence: CASSLGIGGGLANTEAFF. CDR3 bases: TGTGCCAGCAGCTTAGGCATCGGAGGGGGCTTGGCGAACACTGAAGCTTTCTTT.

The CDR3 spells CASSQSGKPRSYEQYF. The CDR3 DNA follows: TGTGCCAGCAGCCAGAGCGGGAAACCTCGCTCCTACGAGCAGTACTTC. V is TRBV6-6 and J is TRBJ2-7, with TRBD2 identical over 7 bases. The CDR3 length is 16 residues. After removal of 6 bases from V and 0 bases from J, the junction contained 11 bases not matched to a gene. CDR1 and CDR2 from the germline V gene are MNHNY and SVGAGI (reference sequence).

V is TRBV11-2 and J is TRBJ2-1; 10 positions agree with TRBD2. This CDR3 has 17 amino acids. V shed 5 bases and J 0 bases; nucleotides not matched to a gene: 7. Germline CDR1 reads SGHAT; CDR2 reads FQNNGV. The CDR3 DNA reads TGTGCCAGCAGCCACTTAGCGGGAGGATCCTCCTACAATGAGCAGTTCTTC. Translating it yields CASSHLAGGSSYNEQFF.

CDR3 sequence reads: CASSRTWGDEQYF. CDR3 in DNA: TGCGCCAGCAGCAGGACGTGGGGTGACGAGCAGTACTTC. The rearrangement joins TRBV4-1 to TRBJ2-7; D is unresolved. Germline CDR1 reads MGHRA; CDR2 reads YSYEKL. The V end was cut by 5 bases, the J end by 5 bases, with 13 bases between. There are 13 residues in the CDR3.

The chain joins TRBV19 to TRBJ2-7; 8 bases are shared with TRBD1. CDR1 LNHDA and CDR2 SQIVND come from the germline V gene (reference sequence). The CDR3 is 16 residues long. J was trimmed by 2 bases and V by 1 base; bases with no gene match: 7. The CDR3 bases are TGTGCCAGTAGTATAGCAAGGACAGGGAATCCCTACGAGCAGTACTTC. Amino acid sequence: CASSIARTGNPYEQYF.

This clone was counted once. The CDR3 loop reads CASGEVQETQYF. As DNA, the CDR3 is TGTGCCAGCGGAGAAGTTCAAGAGACCCAGTACTTC. The chain links TRBV14 to TRBJ2-5; no firm D call. Per the germline V gene, CDR1 is SGHDN and CDR2 is FVKESK. The CDR3 runs 12 residues. V lost 8 bases to trimming and J lost 2 bases, with 9 bases between them.

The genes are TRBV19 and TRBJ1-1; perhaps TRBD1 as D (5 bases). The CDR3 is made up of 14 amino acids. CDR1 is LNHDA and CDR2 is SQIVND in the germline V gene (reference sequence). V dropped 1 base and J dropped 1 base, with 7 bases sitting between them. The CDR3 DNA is TGTGCCAGTAGTATAGGGGGGACGAACACTGAAGCTTTCTTT. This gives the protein CASSIGGTNTEAFF. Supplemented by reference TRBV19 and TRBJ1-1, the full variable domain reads DGGITQSPKYLFRKEGQNVTLSCEQNLNHDAMYWYRQDPGQGLRLIYYSQIVNDFQKGDIAEGYSVSREKKESFPLTVTSAQKNPTAFYLCASSIGGTNTEAFFGQGTRLTVV.

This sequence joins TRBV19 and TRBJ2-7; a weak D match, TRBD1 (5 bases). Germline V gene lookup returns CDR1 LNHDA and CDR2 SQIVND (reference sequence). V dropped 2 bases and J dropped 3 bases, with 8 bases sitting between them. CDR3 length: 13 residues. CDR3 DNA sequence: TGTGCCAGTAGTATAATGACAGACTACGAGCAGTACTTC. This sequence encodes CASSIMTDYEQYF.

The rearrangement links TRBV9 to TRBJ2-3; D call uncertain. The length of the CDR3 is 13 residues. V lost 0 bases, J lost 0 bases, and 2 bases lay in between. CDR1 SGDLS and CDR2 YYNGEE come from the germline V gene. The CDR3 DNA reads TGTGCCAGCAGCGTAGTGAGCACAGATACGCAGTATTTT. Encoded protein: CASSVVSTDTQYF. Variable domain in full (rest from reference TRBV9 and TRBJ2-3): DSGVTQTPKHLITATGQRVTLRCSPRSGDLSVYWYQQSLDQGLQFLIQYYNGEERAKGNILERFSAQQFPDLHSELNLSSLELGDSALYFCASSVVSTDTQYFGPGTRLTVL.

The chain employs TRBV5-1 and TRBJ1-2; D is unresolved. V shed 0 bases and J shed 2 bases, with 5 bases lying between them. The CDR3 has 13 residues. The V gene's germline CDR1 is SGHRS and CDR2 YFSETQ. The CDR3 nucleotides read TGCGCCAGCAGCTTGGGCAGGAACTATGGCTACACCTTC. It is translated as CASSLGRNYGYTF.

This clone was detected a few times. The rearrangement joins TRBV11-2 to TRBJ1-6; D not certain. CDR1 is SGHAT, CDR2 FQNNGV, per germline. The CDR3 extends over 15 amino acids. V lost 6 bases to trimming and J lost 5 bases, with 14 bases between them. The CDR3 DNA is TGTGCCAGCAGATTCTCTGACACGAATAATTCACCCCTCCACTTT. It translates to CASRFSDTNNSPLHF.

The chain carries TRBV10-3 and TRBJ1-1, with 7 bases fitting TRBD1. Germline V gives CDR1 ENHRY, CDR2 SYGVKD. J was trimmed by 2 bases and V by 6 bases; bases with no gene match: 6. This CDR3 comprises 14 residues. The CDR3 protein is CAIRRDSVNTEAFF. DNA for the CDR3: TGTGCCATCAGGAGGGACAGTGTAAACACTGAAGCTTTCTTT.

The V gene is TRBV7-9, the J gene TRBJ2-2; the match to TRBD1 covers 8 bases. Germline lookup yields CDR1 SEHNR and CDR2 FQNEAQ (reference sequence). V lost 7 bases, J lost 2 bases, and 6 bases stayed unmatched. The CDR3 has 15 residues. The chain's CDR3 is CASTPGGSNTGELFF. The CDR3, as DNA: TGTGCCAGCACTCCAGGGGGCTCTAACACCGGGGAGCTGTTTTTT.

The CDR3 DNA sequence: TGTGCCAGCTCACCGGGTCCGGCACAGTACGATGGCTACACCTTC. Amino acids: CASSPGPAQYDGYTF. The chain uses TRBV18 and TRBJ1-2; no clear D. Trimming removed 3 bases at V and 6 bases at J, with 17 bases between. Germline CDR1 KGHSH, CDR2 LQKENI. The CDR3 is made up of 15 amino acids.

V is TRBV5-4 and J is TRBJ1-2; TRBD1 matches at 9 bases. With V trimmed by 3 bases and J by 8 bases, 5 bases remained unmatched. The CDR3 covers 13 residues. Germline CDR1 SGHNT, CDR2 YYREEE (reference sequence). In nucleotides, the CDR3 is TGTGCCAGCAGCTCCGGGACAGGGCGGGGCTACACCTTC. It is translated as CASSSGTGRGYTF.

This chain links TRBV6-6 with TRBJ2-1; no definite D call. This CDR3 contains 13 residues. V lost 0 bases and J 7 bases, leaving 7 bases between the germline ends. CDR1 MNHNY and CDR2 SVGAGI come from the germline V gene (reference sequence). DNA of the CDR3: TGTGCCAGCAGTTACTCGTTGGGAAATGAGCAGTTCTTC. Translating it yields CASSYSLGNEQFF.

The CDR3 DNA follows: TGTGCCAGCAGCGCCGCTCCCGGGAGTTCAGATACGCAGTATTTT. Protein: CASSAAPGSSDTQYF. The V call is TRBV7-3, the J call TRBJ2-3, with a tentative D call TRBD2 (6 bases). Trimming left V 5 bases short and J 4 bases short, with 16 bases between. This CDR3 has 15 residues. Germline CDR1 and CDR2: SGHTA and FQGTGA. The entire variable domain, with the rest obtained from reference TRBV7-3 and TRBJ2-3, is as follows: GAGVSQTPSNKVTEKGKYVELRCDPISGHTALYWYRQSLGQGPEFLIYFQGTGAADDSGLPNDRFFAVRPEGSVSTLKIQRTERGDSAVYLCASSAAPGSSDTQYFGPGTRLTVL.

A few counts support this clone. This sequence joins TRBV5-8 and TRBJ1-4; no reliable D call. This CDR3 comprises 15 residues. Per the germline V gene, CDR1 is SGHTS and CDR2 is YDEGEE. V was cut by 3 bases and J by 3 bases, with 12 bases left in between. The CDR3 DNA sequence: TGTGCCAGCAGCTCTGACGGACTGCCTAATGAAAAACTGTTTTTT. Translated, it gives CASSSDGLPNEKLFF.

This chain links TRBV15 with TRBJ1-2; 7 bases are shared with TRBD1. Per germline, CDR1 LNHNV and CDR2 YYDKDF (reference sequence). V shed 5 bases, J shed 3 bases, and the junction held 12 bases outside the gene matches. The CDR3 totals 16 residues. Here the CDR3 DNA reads TGTGCCACCAGCCTCACAGGGGAGCCACTTGACTATGGCTACACCTTC. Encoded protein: CATSLTGEPLDYGYTF.

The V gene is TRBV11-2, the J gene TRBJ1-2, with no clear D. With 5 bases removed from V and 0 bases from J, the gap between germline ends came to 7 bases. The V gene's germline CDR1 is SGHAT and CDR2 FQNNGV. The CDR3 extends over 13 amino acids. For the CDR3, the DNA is TGTGCCAGCAGCCCAGCATCTAACTATGGCTACACCTTC. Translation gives CASSPASNYGYTF.

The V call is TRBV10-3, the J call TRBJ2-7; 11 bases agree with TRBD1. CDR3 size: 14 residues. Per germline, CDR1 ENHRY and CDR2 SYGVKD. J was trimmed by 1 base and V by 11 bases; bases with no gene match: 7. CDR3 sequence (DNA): TGTGCCGCTACAGGGACAGGGGGTTCCTACGAGCAGTACTTC. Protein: CAATGTGGSYEQYF.

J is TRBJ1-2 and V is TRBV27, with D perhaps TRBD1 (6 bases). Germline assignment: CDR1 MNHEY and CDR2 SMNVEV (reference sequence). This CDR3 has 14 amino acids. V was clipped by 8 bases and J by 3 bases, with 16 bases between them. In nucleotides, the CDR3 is TGTGCCAGCCGATCCAGGGGCCGAGACTATGGCTACACCTTC. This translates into CASRSRGRDYGYTF.

CDR3 bases: TGTGCCAGCAGCTTGGGAACGGTTAGCAATCAGCCCCAGCATTTT. This translates into CASSLGTVSNQPQHF. The chain links TRBV5-8 to TRBJ1-5; D is ambiguous. CDR3 length: 15 residues. CDR1 is SGHTS and CDR2 is YDEGEE in the germline V gene. Trimming removed 0 bases from V and 0 bases from J, with 7 bases in between. Full variable domain (remainder filled in from reference TRBV5-8 and TRBJ1-5): EAGVTQSPTHLIKTRGQQATLRCSPISGHTSVYWYQQALGLGLQFLLWYDEGEERNRGNFPPRFSGRQFPNYSSELNVNALELEDSALYLCASSLGTVSNQPQHFGDGTRLSIL.

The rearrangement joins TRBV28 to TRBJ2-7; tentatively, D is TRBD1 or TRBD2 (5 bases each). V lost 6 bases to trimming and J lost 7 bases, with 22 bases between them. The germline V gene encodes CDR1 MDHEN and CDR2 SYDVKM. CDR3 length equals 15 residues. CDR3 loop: CASSPPGPKYDEQYF. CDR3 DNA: TGTGCCAGCAGCCCTCCGGGACCAAAATACGATGAGCAGTACTTC.

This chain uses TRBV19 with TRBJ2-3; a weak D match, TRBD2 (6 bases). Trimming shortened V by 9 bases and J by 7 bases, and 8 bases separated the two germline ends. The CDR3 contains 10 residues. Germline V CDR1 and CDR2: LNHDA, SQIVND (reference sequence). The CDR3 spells CASGGNTQYF. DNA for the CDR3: TGTGCCAGCGGGGGAAATACGCAGTATTTT.

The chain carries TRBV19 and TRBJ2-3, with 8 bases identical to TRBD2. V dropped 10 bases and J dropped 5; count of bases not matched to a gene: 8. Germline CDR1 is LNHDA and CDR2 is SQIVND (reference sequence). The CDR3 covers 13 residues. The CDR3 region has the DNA TGTGCCACGGCGGGAGGCATCAGAGATACGCAGTATTTT. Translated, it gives CATAGGIRDTQYF.

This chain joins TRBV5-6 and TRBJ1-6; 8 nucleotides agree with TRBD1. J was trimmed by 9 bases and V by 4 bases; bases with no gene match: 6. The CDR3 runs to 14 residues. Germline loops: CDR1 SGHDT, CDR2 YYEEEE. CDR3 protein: CASSQTGVFSPLHF. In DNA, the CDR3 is TGTGCCAGCAGCCAGACAGGGGTATTTTCACCCCTCCACTTT.

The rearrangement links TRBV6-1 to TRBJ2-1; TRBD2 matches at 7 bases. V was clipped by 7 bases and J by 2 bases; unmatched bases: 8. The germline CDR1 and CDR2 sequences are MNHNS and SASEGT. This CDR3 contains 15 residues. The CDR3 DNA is TGTGCCAGCACCAGCGCTAGCGGAACCTACAATGAGCAGTTCTTC. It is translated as CASTSASGTYNEQFF.

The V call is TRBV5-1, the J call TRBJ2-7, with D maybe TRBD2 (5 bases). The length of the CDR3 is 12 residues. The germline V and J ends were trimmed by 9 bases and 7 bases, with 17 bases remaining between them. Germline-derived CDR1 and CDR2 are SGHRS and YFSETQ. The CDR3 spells CATRDSTGEQYF. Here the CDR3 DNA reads TGCGCCACCCGGGATTCTACGGGGGAGCAGTACTTC.

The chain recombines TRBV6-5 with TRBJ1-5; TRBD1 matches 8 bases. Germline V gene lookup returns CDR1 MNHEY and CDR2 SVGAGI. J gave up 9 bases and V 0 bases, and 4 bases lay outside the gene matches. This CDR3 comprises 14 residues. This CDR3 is CASSYSDRGWPQHF. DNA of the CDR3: TGTGCCAGCAGTTACTCCGACAGGGGATGGCCCCAGCATTTT.

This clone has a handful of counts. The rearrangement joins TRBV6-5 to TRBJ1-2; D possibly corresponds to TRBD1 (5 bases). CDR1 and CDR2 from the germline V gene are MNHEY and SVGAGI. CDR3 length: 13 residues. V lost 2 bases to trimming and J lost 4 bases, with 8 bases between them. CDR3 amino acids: CASSYGGGYGYTF. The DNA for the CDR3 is TGTGCCAGCAGTTACGGGGGTGGCTATGGCTACACCTTC.